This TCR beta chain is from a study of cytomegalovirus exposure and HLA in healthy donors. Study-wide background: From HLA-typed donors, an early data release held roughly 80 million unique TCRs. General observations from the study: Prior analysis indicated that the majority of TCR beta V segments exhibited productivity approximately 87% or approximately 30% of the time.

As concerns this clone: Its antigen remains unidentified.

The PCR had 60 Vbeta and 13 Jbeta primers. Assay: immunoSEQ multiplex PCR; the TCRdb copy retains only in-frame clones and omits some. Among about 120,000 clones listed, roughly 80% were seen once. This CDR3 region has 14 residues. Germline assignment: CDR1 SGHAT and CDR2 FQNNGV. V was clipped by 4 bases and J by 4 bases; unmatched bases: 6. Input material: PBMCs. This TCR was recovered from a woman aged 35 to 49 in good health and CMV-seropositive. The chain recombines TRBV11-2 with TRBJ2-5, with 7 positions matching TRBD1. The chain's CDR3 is CASSSTDRVETQYF. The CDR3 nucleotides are TGTGCCAGCAGCTCTACTGACAGGGTAGAGACCCAGTACTTC.